Presented here are 16 T cell receptor beta chains from one specimen sequenced in a study of blood T cell repertoires in COVID-19. This table comes from immunoSEQ multiplex PCR, and its TCRdb copy is limited to in-frame clones, with some not included. The top ten clones hold roughly a sixth of a sample with around 20,000 clones, around 83% of them seen once. The sequencing input was peripheral blood. The receptors stem from a man between 65 and 85 years old with acute or convalescent COVID-19.

Here the CDR3 reads CSANDRGRGREKLFF. The CDR3 nucleotides are TGCAGTGCTAATGACAGGGGAAGGGGAAGGGAAAAACTGTTTTTT. V is TRBV20-1 and J is TRBJ1-4; 8 bases are shared with TRBD1. From germline, CDR1 is DFQATT and CDR2 SNEGSKA (reference sequence). This CDR3 is 15 amino acids long. The V gene end was trimmed by 4 bases and the J gene end by 8 bases; junction bases not matched to a gene: 12.

The chain is built from TRBV9 and TRBJ2-7; D call uncertain. CDR1 is SGDLS and CDR2 is YYNGEE in the germline V gene. This CDR3 is 15 amino acids long. The V end lost 0 bases, the J end lost 0 bases, and 10 bases lay between the germline ends. The CDR3 region has the DNA TGTGCCAGCAGCGTAGATTACGGGTCCTCCTACGAGCAGTACTTC. Protein product: CASSVDYGSSYEQYF.

J is TRBJ2-3 and V is TRBV7-9; no clear D. Trimming cost V 4 bases and J 5 bases, with 4 bases left between them. This CDR3 is built from 11 residues. Germline loops: CDR1 SEHNR, CDR2 FQNEAQ (reference sequence). The CDR3 nucleotides read TGTGCCAGCAGCTCAATAGATACGCAGTATTTT. The encoded protein is CASSSIDTQYF. Full variable domain (outside the CDR3, taken from reference TRBV7-9 and TRBJ2-3): DTGVSQNPRHKITKRGQNVTFRCDPISEHNRLYWYRQTLGQGPEFLTYFQNEAQLEKSRLLSDRFSAERPKGSFSTLEIQRTEQGDSAMYLCASSSIDTQYFGPGTRLTVL.

In this sample, this clone turned up once. V gene TRBV6-5 combines with J gene TRBJ1-2; weak D call: TRBD1 (6 bases). With 2 bases removed from V and 8 bases from J, the gap between germline ends came to 18 bases. CDR1 and CDR2 (germline): MNHEY, SVGAGI. The CDR3 consists of 15 residues. The CDR3 loop is CASSYRKTGSEGYTF. CDR3 DNA: TGTGCCAGCAGTTACAGGAAGACAGGCTCGGAAGGCTACACCTTC.

The table lists this clone with a few counts. V and J are TRBV11-3 and TRBJ2-2, with D unclear. Germline-derived CDR1 and CDR2 are SGHNT and YENEEA. CDR3 length: 13 amino acids. V dropped 6 bases and J dropped 5 bases, with 10 bases sitting between them. CDR3 residues: CASSPLATGELFF. The CDR3 region has the DNA TGTGCCAGCAGTCCCCTGGCAACCGGGGAGCTGTTTTTT.

The gene calls are TRBV27 and TRBJ1-4; TRBD1 matches at 8 bases. Germline V lookup: CDR1 MNHEY, CDR2 SMNVEV (reference sequence). J lost 8 bases, V lost 5 bases, and 10 bases had no gene match. The CDR3 is 15 amino acids. DNA for the CDR3: TGTGCCAGCAGTCAGAGACAGGGGCGAGGAGAAAAACTGTTTTTT. It specifies CASSQRQGRGEKLFF.

This chain uses TRBV6-5 with TRBJ2-7, with TRBD1 matching 7 bases. The germline CDR1 and CDR2 sequences are MNHEY and SVGAGI. CDR3 length: 13 amino acids. The junction had 7 bases not matched to a gene; V was cut back by 6 bases and J by 5 bases. The CDR3 is CASRETGFHEQYF. Here the CDR3 DNA reads TGTGCCAGCAGGGAGACAGGGTTCCACGAGCAGTACTTC.

In DNA form, the CDR3 reads TGTGCCAGCAGCCCGGGACAGGGGACTAGCGGGAGTACAGATACGCAGTATTTT. As protein: CASSPGQGTSGSTDTQYF. The V call is TRBV7-3, the J call TRBJ2-3; TRBD2 matches at 14 bases. This CDR3 spans 18 amino acids. V was clipped by 5 bases and J by 3 bases; unmatched bases: 10. Germline assignment: CDR1 SGHTA and CDR2 FQGTGA.

The chain combines TRBV7-8 with TRBJ2-7; TRBD1 agrees at 9 bases. The CDR3 runs to 16 residues. Germline CDR1 reads SGHVS; CDR2 reads FQNEAQ. The V and J ends lost 1 base and 7 bases, in that order; junction bases with no gene match: 11. The CDR3 DNA sequence: TGTGCCAGCAGCTTAGTTGGGGGGACAGGGCCCCAGGAGCAGTACTTC. As protein: CASSLVGGTGPQEQYF. The full variable domain, rest sourced from reference TRBV7-8 and TRBJ2-7, is GAGVSQSPRYKVAKRGQDVALRCDPISGHVSLFWYQQALGQGPEFLTYFQNEAQLDKSGLPSDRFFAERPEGSVSTLKIQRTQQEDSAVYLCASSLVGGTGPQEQYFGPGTRLTVT.

V and J are TRBV2 and TRBJ1-1; 7 nucleotides line up with TRBD1. V lost 6 bases to trimming and J lost 2 bases; unmatched junction nucleotides: 6. The CDR3 covers 14 residues. Germline values: CDR1 SNHLY, CDR2 FYNNEI. CDR3 residues: CASSPQGRNTEAFF. For the CDR3, the DNA is TGTGCCAGCAGCCCACAGGGGAGAAACACTGAAGCTTTCTTT.

This clone showed up just a few times. This chain joins TRBV6-5 and TRBJ1-1; 9 positions match TRBD1. The trim removed 5 bases at V and 4 bases at J, leaving 5 bases unmatched. Germline V gene lookup returns CDR1 MNHEY and CDR2 SVGAGI. CDR3 size: 14 residues. This CDR3 is CASSIGQGSTEAFF. CDR3 DNA sequence: TGTGCCAGCAGTATCGGACAGGGGAGCACTGAAGCTTTCTTT.

The V and J genes are TRBV29-1 and TRBJ1-1; D is uncertain. V was clipped by 4 bases and J by 6 bases, with 15 bases between them. This CDR3 is 13 amino acids long. The germline V gene has CDR1 SQVTM and CDR2 ANQGSEA. The CDR3 region is CSVGYPEGSEAFF. As DNA, the CDR3 is TGCAGCGTTGGATACCCGGAGGGTTCTGAAGCTTTCTTT.

This clone was seen a handful of times. The V gene is TRBV7-2, the J gene TRBJ2-2, with 9 positions matching TRBD2. CDR1 is SGHTA and CDR2 is FQGNSA in the germline V gene. The ends lost 3 bases at V and 16 bases at J; junction bases unmatched: 3. There are 11 residues in the CDR3. The CDR3 DNA follows: TGTGCCAGCAGCTTTGGGACTAGCAGGTTTTTT. It translates to CASSFGTSRFF.

This clone was seen only a few times. The chain recombines TRBV10-1 with TRBJ2-7; 15 bases align to TRBD2. Trimming removed 2 bases from V and 2 bases from J; junction bases left unmatched: 10. The CDR3 loop spans 19 amino acids. Germline V CDR1 and CDR2: WNHNN, SYGVQD (reference sequence). The CDR3 spells CASSEPPGLAGGEAYEQYF. In nucleotides, the CDR3 is TGCGCCAGCAGTGAGCCTCCGGGACTAGCGGGAGGTGAGGCCTACGAGCAGTACTTC.

The rearrangement uses TRBV5-1 and TRBJ2-7; 8 positions agree with TRBD1. CDR1 SGHRS and CDR2 YFSETQ come from the germline V gene. J gave up 3 bases and V 2 bases, and 4 bases lay outside the gene matches. The length of the CDR3 is 14 residues. DNA for the CDR3: TGCGCCAGCAGCTTTGACAGGGGATACTACGAGCAGTACTTC. Translation gives CASSFDRGYYEQYF.

The chain joins TRBV7-3 to TRBJ2-6; D is possibly TRBD1 (5 bases). The V and J ends lost 5 bases and 1 base respectively, with 6 bases between them. Germline values: CDR1 SGHTA, CDR2 FQGTGA. There are 14 residues in the CDR3. The CDR3 sequence: CASSPGSGANVLTF. The DNA for the CDR3 is TGTGCCAGCAGCCCAGGGTCTGGGGCCAACGTCCTGACTTTC. The whole variable domain, remainder taken from reference TRBV7-3 and TRBJ2-6, is GAGVSQTPSNKVTEKGKYVELRCDPISGHTALYWYRQSLGQGPEFLIYFQGTGAADDSGLPNDRFFAVRPEGSVSTLKIQRTERGDSAVYLCASSPGSGANVLTFGAGSRLTVL.